This paragraph reports one TCR beta chain. Obtained as resections during corrective heart surgery, the thymus tissue was then studied. The sample originates from a study of human thymus T cells. Sequencing used immunoSEQ multiplex PCR; TCRdb keeps in-frame clones, though not all of them. The sample lists tens of thousands of clones, about 95% occurring once. This CDR3 comprises 14 residues. Trimming shortened V by 5 bases and J by 3 bases, and 13 bases separated the two germline ends. Germline loops: CDR1 SEHNR, CDR2 FQNEAQ (reference sequence). The receptor's source is a girl under three years old with a congenital heart defect but otherwise immunologically healthy. This chain uses TRBV7-9 with TRBJ2-5, with D perhaps matching TRBD1 (6 bases). Sample: thymus tissue. CDR3 protein: CASSPRDKEETQYF. For the CDR3, the DNA is TGTGCCAGCAGCCCCCGGGACAAAGAAGAGACCCAGTACTTC.